This TCR beta chain derives from a study of T-cell memory formation after mild COVID-19. The V and J ends lost 1 base and 3 bases respectively, with 16 bases between them. The CDR3 has 17 amino acids. Germline values: CDR1 MGHRA, CDR2 YSYEKL. Libraries for TCRalpha and TCRbeta carried sample barcodes and unique molecular identifiers via 5'RACE. TCRdb analysed the 5' RACE reads with MiXCR anew, one entry per CDR3 protein. The sample has about 540,000 distinct CDR3 sequences; about a fifth are singletons. The sequenced material came from PBMCs or a T cell subset sorted from them (not recorded which). The receptor was isolated from an adult woman who had mild COVID-19 (a few samples of this study predate the infection). Cell type and time point are not known. V gene TRBV4-1 combines with J gene TRBJ1-3, with a tentative D call TRBD1 (5 bases). The CDR3 protein is CASSQVSGGFDGNTIYF. In nucleotides, the CDR3 is TGCGCCAGCAGCCAAGTGTCGGGGGGATTTGATGGAAACACCATATATTTT.